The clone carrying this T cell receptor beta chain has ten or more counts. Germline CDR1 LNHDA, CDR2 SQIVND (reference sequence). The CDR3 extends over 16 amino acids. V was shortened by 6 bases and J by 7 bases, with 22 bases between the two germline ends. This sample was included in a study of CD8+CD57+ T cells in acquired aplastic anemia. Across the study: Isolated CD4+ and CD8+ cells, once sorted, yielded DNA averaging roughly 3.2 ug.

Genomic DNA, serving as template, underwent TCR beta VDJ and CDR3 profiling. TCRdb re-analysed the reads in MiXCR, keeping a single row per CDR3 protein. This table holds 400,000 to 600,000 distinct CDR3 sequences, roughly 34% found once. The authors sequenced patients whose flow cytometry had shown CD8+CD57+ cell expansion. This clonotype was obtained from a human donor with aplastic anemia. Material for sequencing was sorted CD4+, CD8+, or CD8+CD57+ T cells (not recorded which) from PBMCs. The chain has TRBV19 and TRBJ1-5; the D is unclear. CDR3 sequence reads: CASSLGEGGIGQPQHF. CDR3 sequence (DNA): TGTGCCAGTAGCTTGGGTGAGGGAGGGATTGGGCAGCCCCAGCATTTT.